This T cell receptor (beta chain) comes out of a study of blood T cells in healthy people across ages (dated by TCRdb to the mid-2010s). Context from the whole study: In model experiments, template switching captured about one uniquely barcoded TCR beta cDNA molecule for every two T cells. To avoid experimental bias, donors of different ages were randomly spread across the sequencing lanes. Donors were grouped into four age groups: young (average roughly 17 years), middle-aged (roughly 37), aged (62) and long-lived (approximately 81). The study analyzed two additional independent replicas of 1 million unique cDNA reads from the same blood draw for two donors, one aged 18 to 29 and one aged 80 or older. Using deep sequencing normalized with unique cDNA molecular identifiers, the study measured how TCR beta repertoire diversity changes with age. Study-wide findings and limitations: Estimates of total diversity based on one million sequenced T cells were considered lower bounds and underestimates. Observed TCR beta diversity per million T cells fell roughly linearly with age, and a significant reduction was already apparent by age around 40. A strong correlation was found between observed TCR beta diversity and the percentage of naive T cells measured by flow cytometry. Conclusive comparison of naive and antigen-experienced compartments was prevented by the profiling of bulk unsorted PBMCs. Because the CMV infection status of the donors was unknown, age-related changes in expanded clonotypes may potentially have been confounded. Compared with the aged group, the long-lived group had more naive CD4+ T cells, fewer expanded clones and increased TCR diversity, a pattern suggesting age selection.

The CDR3 covers 15 residues, taking in both the cysteine and the phenylalanine. The sequence is cut down to CDR3 DNA, 45 bases in frame from base 1. The germline V gene (reference sequence) gives CDR1 as DFQATT and CDR2 as SNEGSKA. The library was generated by 5' RACE. TCRdb shows the sequencer as Illumina HiSeq 2500. The second PCR ran for roughly 7 to 11 cycles and used a J-beta primer mix along with a sample-barcoded 5' primer. Each TCR beta cDNA molecule received a unique molecular identifier from a template-switch 5' adaptor carrying 12 random nucleotides. Each sample yielded at least 2.5 million CDR3-containing paired-end reads. First-strand cDNA was synthesized from all RNA with the Mint cDNA synthesis kit, primed by a TRBC-specific oligonucleotide. Following uracil-DNA glycosylase treatment, all cDNA underwent a first 18-cycle PCR with the universal primers M1SS and BC2_uni_R. On the study's bioinformatics: For normalization, 1 million high-quality reads, each with a distinct molecular identifier, were randomly selected from each sample. Reads with shared molecular identifiers were discarded instead of being binned into consensus sequences. MiTCR, with a Q25 quality threshold and the strictest error-elimination algorithm, was used for CDR3 identification, clonotype clustering and error correction. Lower-bound total TCR beta diversity was estimated with a nonparametric unseen species model using Euler transformation. TCRdb passed the public sequencing reads through fastp at Q25 and MiXCR, retaining productive beta sequences. Rows matching on CDR3 protein sequence are summarized as one entry with the most common DNA and genes. The V and J calls and clone size are TCRdb's, not the authors'. Within this sample are about 970,000 distinct CDR3 sequences, with roughly 51% of them counted one time only. The ten largest clones add up to roughly 23% of the sample.

Concerning this clonotype itself: Its target antigen remains unknown. At one end the junction does not follow the germline gene, possibly because of a read error.

The donors were 40 or so Caucasian individuals from Russia, aged roughly 6 to 90 years, who were systemically healthy. Each donor gave ten milliliters of peripheral blood, drawn into EDTA-treated Vacutainer tubes. Ficoll-Paque density-gradient centrifugation was used to isolate PBMCs, with at least 7 million per sample. Total RNA, at least 6 micrograms per sample, was extracted from PBMCs with Trizol reagent. Naive CD45RAhigh/CD27high T cell percentages were measured by flow cytometry on a PBMC aliquot from every donor. Recombination linked TRBV20-1 to TRBJ2-1; a stretch of 8 junction bases matches TRBD1. The origin of this receptor is a woman aged 60 to 75 in good health. Input material: blood. The CDR3 protein: CSARDWRTGRNEQFF. The DNA sequence follows: TGCAGTGCTAGAGATTGGAGGACAGGGAGAAATGAGCAGTTCTTT.